The rows below give T cell receptor beta chains drawn from one sample of a study of blood T cell repertoires in COVID-19. The repertoire was sequenced with immunoSEQ multiplex PCR; TCRdb's copy has only in-frame clones and lacks some. The sample includes 200,000 to 250,000 clones, about nine tenths of them seen just once. Sequencing was performed on PBMCs or T cells enriched from blood (not recorded which). The receptor set was obtained from a man aged 30 to 45 in a cohort exposed to, infected with or recovered from COVID-19 (not recorded which). The CDR3 runs from the conserved cysteine through the conserved F or W. D genes are given only for firm matches. Clone size is given for some rows only: seen once, a few or many times, or a class if the clone is expanded.

d_gene | j_gene | abundance | v_gene | CDR3aa | CDR3nt
TRBD1 | TRBJ1-1 | - | TRBV6-6 | CASSYSGGASTEAFF | TGTGCCAGCAGTTACTCAGGGGGCGCTTCCACTGAAGCTTTCTTT
- | TRBJ1-1 | few | TRBV12-3/TRBV12-4 | CASSPFSTEAFF | TGTGCCAGCAGTCCGTTTAGCACTGAAGCTTTCTTT
TRBD2 | TRBJ2-3 | - | TRBV7-6 | CASSLTLREGPTDTQYF | TGTGCCAGCAGCTTAACGTTGAGGGAGGGCCCGACAGATACGCAGTATTTT
- | TRBJ1-4 | - | TRBV27 | CASSPLFGDEKLFF | TGTGCCAGCAGTCCGCTTTTCGGGGATGAAAAACTGTTTTTT
- | TRBJ1-5 | - | TRBV6-1 | CASSEERGARPQHF | TGTGCCAGCAGTGAAGAAAGGGGCGCGAGGCCCCAGCATTTT
TRBD1 | TRBJ2-5 | - | TRBV27 | CASSLSGRGRETQYF | TGTGCCAGCAGTTTATCGGGCAGGGGGCGAGAGACCCAGTACTTC
- | TRBJ1-4 | - | TRBV9 | CASSVGQLPGNEKLFF | TGTGCCAGCAGCGTAGGACAGCTTCCCGGTAATGAAAAACTGTTTTTT
TRBD2 | TRBJ2-2 | - | TRBV11-1 | CASSATSGRAIGELFF | TGTGCCAGCAGCGCTACTAGCGGGAGGGCCATCGGGGAGCTGTTTTTT
- | TRBJ2-1 | - | TRBV9 | CASSVEASTGVHNEQFF | TGTGCCAGCAGCGTAGAGGCGTCGACGGGAGTCCACAATGAGCAGTTCTTC
TRBD1 | TRBJ1-6 | - | TRBV6-5 | CASSSAGTGVSPLHF | TGTGCCAGCAGTTCAGCCGGGACAGGGGTTTCACCCCTCCACTTT
- | TRBJ2-2 | - | TRBV7-3 | CASSSALAPTGELFF | TGTGCCAGCAGCTCCGCACTAGCCCCCACCGGGGAGCTGTTTTTT
TRBD1 | TRBJ2-1 | - | TRBV6-5 | CASSNGQGADEQFF | TGTGCCAGCAGCAATGGACAGGGGGCGGATGAGCAGTTCTTC
TRBD1 | TRBJ1-4 | - | TRBV15 | CATSRVGAGTGKEKLFF | TGTGCCACCAGCAGAGTGGGGGCTGGGACAGGGAAAGAAAAACTGTTTTTT
- | TRBJ1-3 | - | TRBV28 | CASSATRQYDF | TGTGCCAGCAGCGCAACTAGGCAGTATGATTTT
TRBD1 | TRBJ1-5 | - | TRBV6-6 | CASSGQGVGQPQHF | TGTGCCAGCAGTGGACAGGGGGTCGGGCAGCCCCAGCATTTT
- | TRBJ1-5 | few | TRBV11-2 | CASSLASGNQPQHF | TGTGCCAGCAGCTTAGCGTCAGGGAATCAGCCCCAGCATTTT
TRBD2 | TRBJ2-3 | few | TRBV10-1 | CASSGSLAGATQYF | TGCGCCAGCAGTGGGTCGCTAGCGGGAGCTACGCAGTATTTT
- | TRBJ2-2 | - | TRBV12-5 | CASGWDNSNTGELFF | TGTGCTAGTGGTTGGGACAATTCGAACACCGGGGAGCTGTTTTTT
TRBD1 | TRBJ1-2 | - | TRBV10-3 | CAISGQKFDRDYGYTF | TGTGCCATCAGTGGGCAAAAATTTGACAGGGACTATGGCTACACCTTC
TRBD1 | TRBJ2-7 | - | TRBV12-3/TRBV12-4 | CATGTGGNEQYF | TGTGCCACCGGCACAGGGGGTAACGAGCAGTACTTC
- | TRBJ1-5 | - | TRBV5-1 | CASSLGTGGQPQHF | TGCGCCAGCAGCTTGGGGACGGGGGGTCAGCCCCAGCATTTT
- | TRBJ1-5 | - | TRBV28 | CASRLRTKDQPQHF | TGTGCCAGCAGGCTAAGAACTAAGGATCAGCCCCAGCATTTT
TRBD1 | TRBJ1-2 | - | TRBV27 | CASSVSGQVYGYTF | TGTGCCAGCAGTGTATCGGGACAGGTCTATGGCTACACCTTC
TRBD1 | TRBJ2-7 | - | TRBV19 | CASSRDRAQGYEQYF | TGTGCCAGTAGTCGCGACAGGGCCCAGGGCTACGAGCAGTACTTC
- | TRBJ2-5 | - | TRBV7-9 | CASSLNSRGRAEETQYF | TGTGCCAGCAGCTTAAATTCTAGGGGGAGGGCCGAAGAGACCCAGTACTTC
TRBD2 | TRBJ2-1 | - | TRBV12-3/TRBV12-4 | CATTAGGNEQFF | TGTGCCACTACCGCGGGGGGGAATGAGCAGTTCTTC
- | TRBJ2-1 | - | TRBV5-8 | CASSPGQSNEQFF | TGTGCCAGCAGCCCTGGACAGAGCAATGAGCAGTTCTTC
- | TRBJ1-5 | - | TRBV19 | CASRGGGGTNQPQHF | TGTGCCAGTAGAGGGGGTGGAGGAACTAATCAGCCCCAGCATTTT
- | TRBJ1-2 | - | TRBV6-2/TRBV6-3 | CASSYVENGGYTF | TGTGCCAGCAGTTACGTGGAGAACGGTGGCTACACCTTC
TRBD2 | TRBJ2-7 | - | TRBV7-9 | CASSTLAGGSYEQYF | TGTGCCAGCAGTACACTAGCGGGAGGGTCCTACGAGCAGTACTTC
- | TRBJ2-1 | - | TRBV18 | CASSPQRVDNEQFF | TGTGCCAGCTCACCCCAGCGGGTGGATAATGAGCAGTTCTTC
- | TRBJ2-3 | - | TRBV3-1/TRBV3-2 | CASSGSGGSYSTDTQYF | TGTGCCAGCAGCGGTTCCGGAGGGTCTTATAGCACAGATACGCAGTATTTT
- | TRBJ1-3 | - | TRBV29-1 | CSVVFSGNTIYF | TGCAGCGTTGTCTTCTCTGGAAACACCATATATTTT
- | TRBJ1-2 | once | TRBV7-2 | CASSAGGGYTF | TGTGCCAGCAGCGCGGGGGGCGGCTACACCTTC
TRBD1 | TRBJ1-1 | - | TRBV9 | CASSVVNRGRDTEAFF | TGTGCCAGCAGCGTAGTTAACAGGGGGCGCGACACTGAAGCTTTCTTT
TRBD2 | TRBJ2-1 | - | TRBV7-9 | CASSVSGGPIDEQFF | TGTGCCAGCAGCGTATCGGGAGGGCCGATAGATGAGCAGTTCTTC
TRBD1 | TRBJ1-2 | - | TRBV5-4 | CASSLGWDRNYGYTF | TGTGCCAGCAGTCTGGGGTGGGACAGGAACTATGGCTACACCTTC
TRBD1 | TRBJ1-2 | - | TRBV19 | CASRRDSIRVGYTF | TGTGCCAGTAGGCGGGACAGTATTCGGGTTGGCTACACCTTC
TRBD1 | TRBJ1-2 | - | TRBV27 | CASSAPGQIYGYTF | TGTGCCAGCAGTGCCCCGGGACAGATCTATGGCTACACCTTC
TRBD1 | TRBJ1-5 | - | TRBV6-6 | CASSPAGTGFFSGNQPQHF | TGTGCCAGCAGTCCCGCCGGGACAGGGTTTTTTTCGGGGAATCAGCCCCAGCATTTT
- | TRBJ1-5 | - | TRBV5-1 | CASSLRATGYSNQPQHF | TGCGCCAGCAGCTTGCGGGCCACAGGGTATAGCAATCAGCCCCAGCATTTT
TRBD1 | TRBJ1-5 | few | TRBV7-2 | CASSPGTGVFTQPQHF | TGTGCCAGCAGTCCCGGGACAGGGGTCTTTACCCAGCCCCAGCATTTT
TRBD2 | TRBJ2-3 | - | TRBV7-3 | CASSDSGRAKDTQYF | TGTGCCAGCAGCGATAGCGGGAGGGCCAAAGATACGCAGTATTTT
- | TRBJ2-7 | - | TRBV27 | CASSLSAGTGVVGQYF | TGTGCCAGCAGTTTATCTGCCGGGACGGGGGTTGTGGGGCAGTACTTC
TRBD2 | TRBJ2-7 | - | TRBV6-5 | CASMTSGISTREQYF | TGTGCCAGCATGACTAGCGGGATAAGTACGCGAGAGCAGTACTTC
TRBD2 | TRBJ2-5 | - | TRBV2 | CASSIASGSMETQYF | TGTGCCAGCAGTATTGCTAGCGGGAGTATGGAGACCCAGTACTTC
TRBD1 | TRBJ1-3 | - | TRBV11-3 | CASSLGDRYSGNTIYF | TGTGCCAGCAGCTTAGGGGACAGATACTCTGGAAACACCATATATTTT
- | TRBJ2-1 | - | TRBV6-5 | CASSPQGDEQFF | TGTGCCAGCAGTCCTCAGGGTGATGAGCAGTTCTTC
TRBD1 | TRBJ1-2 | few | TRBV6-5 | CASRRITGVRGYTF | TGTGCCAGCAGACGCATAACAGGGGTTCGGGGCTACACCTTC
- | TRBJ1-5 | - | TRBV7-2 | CASSSTGLSNQPQHF | TGTGCCAGCAGCTCAACAGGGTTAAGCAATCAGCCCCAGCATTTT
- | TRBJ2-5 | - | TRBV2 | CASSGGPVETQYF | TGTGCCAGCAGTGGAGGGCCTGTAGAGACCCAGTACTTC
TRBD1 | TRBJ2-5 | - | TRBV27 | CASSFGTGRWETQYF | TGTGCCAGCAGTTTCGGGACAGGGAGATGGGAGACCCAGTACTTC
TRBD1 | TRBJ2-7 | - | TRBV28 | CASRIGGQGAREQYF | TGTGCCAGCAGAATAGGAGGACAGGGGGCTCGCGAGCAGTACTTC